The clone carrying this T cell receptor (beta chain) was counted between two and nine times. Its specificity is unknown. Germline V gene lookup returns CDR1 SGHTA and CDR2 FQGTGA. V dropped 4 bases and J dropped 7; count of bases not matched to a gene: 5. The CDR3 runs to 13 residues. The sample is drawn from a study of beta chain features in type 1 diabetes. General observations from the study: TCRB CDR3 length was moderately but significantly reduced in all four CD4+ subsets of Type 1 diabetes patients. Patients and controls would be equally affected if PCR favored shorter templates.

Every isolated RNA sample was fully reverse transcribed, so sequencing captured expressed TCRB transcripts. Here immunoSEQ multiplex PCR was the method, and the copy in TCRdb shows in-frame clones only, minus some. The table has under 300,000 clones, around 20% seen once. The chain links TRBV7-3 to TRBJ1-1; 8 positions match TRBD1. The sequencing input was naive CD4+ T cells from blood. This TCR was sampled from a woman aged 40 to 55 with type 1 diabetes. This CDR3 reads CASSSPGQGEAFF. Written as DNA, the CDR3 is TGTGCCAGCAGCTCGCCAGGACAGGGTGAAGCTTTCTTT. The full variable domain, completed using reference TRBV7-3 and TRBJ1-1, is GAGVSQTPSNKVTEKGKYVELRCDPISGHTALYWYRQSLGQGPEFLIYFQGTGAADDSGLPNDRFFAVRPEGSVSTLKIQRTERGDSAVYLCASSSPGQGEAFFGQGTRLTVV.